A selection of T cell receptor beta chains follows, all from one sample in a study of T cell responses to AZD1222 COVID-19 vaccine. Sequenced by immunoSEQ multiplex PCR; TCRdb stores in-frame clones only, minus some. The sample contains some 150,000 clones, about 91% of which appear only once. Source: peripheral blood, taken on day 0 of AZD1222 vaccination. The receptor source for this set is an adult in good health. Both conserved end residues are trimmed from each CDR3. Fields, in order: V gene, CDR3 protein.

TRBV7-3 ASSLFSYTGELF
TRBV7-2 ASSLGGLASNEQF
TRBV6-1 ASSDQGNYGYT
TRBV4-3 ASSQAQLSGANVLT
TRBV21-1 AREGGGINTEAF
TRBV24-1 ATSEAGRDTGELF
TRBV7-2 ASSWDSSYEQY
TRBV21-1 ASSKVYSSDTGNQPQH
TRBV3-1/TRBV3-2 ASSPQVRASREAF
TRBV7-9 ASSLGSGGNSPLH
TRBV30 AWSWVGTGGSYEQY
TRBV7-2 ASSLVSGVSNQPQH
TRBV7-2 ASSREGGWNQPQH
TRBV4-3 ASSHAGESGNTIY
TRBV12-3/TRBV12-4 ASLRGQETQY
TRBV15 ATSRDRGASDTIY
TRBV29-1 SVRTSATYEQY
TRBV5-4 ASSFYQGRSGNTIY
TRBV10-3 AIDPGNSYGYT
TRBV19 ASSPQGGELYNEQF
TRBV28 ASRPPVSQPQH
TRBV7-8 ASSLEDRVGYGYT
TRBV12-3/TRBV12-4 ASSRMGDTQY
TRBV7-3 ASSLIAGGQDTQY
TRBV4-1 ASSQGSTSEELF
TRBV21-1 ASSKGRRNSPLH
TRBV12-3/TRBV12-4 ASRPTGTYEQY
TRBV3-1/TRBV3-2 ASSHAGGGEQY
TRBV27 ASSLMGASYEQY
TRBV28 ASSSATNQPQH
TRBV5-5 ASSLGLASTDTQY
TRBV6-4 ASSASGLSGGDYNEQF
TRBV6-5 ASSYWAPDSGNTIY
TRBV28 ASSLGGQGAYGYT
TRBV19 ASRKWDKDTEAF
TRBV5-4 ASTDRANVLT
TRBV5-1 ASSLAGGASEAF
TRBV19 ASSISGQSSYEQY
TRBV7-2 ASSLGIAPDTQY
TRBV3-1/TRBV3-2 ASSQRSNTGELF
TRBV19 ASSRGQVNYGYT
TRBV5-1 ASSLTGRGKIGELF
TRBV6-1 ASSEMTGRQETQY
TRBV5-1 ASSTGNSGNTIY
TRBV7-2 ASSVRTGSETQY
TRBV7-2 ASSLEPRQELF
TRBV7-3 ASSFGTGSTEAF
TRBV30 AWSVQGGGYT
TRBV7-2 ASSSSRGNTIY
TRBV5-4 ASSLVGGGVTGELF
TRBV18 ASSPPGPGNEKLF
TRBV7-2 ASSLVTSGTGELF
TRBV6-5 ASRAPAQGWNGYT
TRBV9 ASMGSGNTIY
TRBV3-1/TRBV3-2 ASSQAPGNTIY
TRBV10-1 ASPDTGHPNYEQY
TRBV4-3 ASSQERESDTIY
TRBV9 ASSLQGGRNTGELF